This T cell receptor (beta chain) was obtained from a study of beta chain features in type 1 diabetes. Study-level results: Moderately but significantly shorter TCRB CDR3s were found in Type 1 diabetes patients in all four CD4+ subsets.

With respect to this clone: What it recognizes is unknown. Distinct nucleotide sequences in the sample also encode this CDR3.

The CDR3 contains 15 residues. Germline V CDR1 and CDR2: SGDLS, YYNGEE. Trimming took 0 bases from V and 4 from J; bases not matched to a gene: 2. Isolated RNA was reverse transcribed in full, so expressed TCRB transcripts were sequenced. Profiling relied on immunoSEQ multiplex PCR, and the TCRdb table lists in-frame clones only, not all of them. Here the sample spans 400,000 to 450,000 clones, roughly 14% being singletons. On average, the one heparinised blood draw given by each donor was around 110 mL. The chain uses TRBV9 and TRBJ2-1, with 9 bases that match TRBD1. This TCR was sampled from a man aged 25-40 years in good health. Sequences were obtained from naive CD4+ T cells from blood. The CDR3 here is CASSVVGQGYNEQFF. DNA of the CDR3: TGTGCCAGCAGCGTAGTGGGACAGGGTTACAATGAGCAGTTCTTC.